This TCR beta chain was captured by sequencing in a study of early T cells in non-severe SARS-CoV-2 infection. TCRdb re-analysed the 5' RACE reads in MiXCR, keeping a single row per CDR3 protein. Among about 62,000 distinct CDR3 sequences listed, approximately 9.3% were seen once. CDR3 length: 12 amino acids. Between the trimmed V and J ends, which lost 5 bases and 6 bases, there was a span of 9 bases. Germline V gene data show CDR1 as SGHVS and CDR2 as FNYEAQ. The chain has TRBV7-6 and TRBJ2-3, with a tentative D call TRBD2 (5 bases). The receptor comes from an adult who was a healthcare worker with PCR-confirmed SARS-CoV-2 infection or an uninfected control (not recorded which). Sequenced input: whole blood. The CDR3: CASSRSGDTQYF. As DNA, the CDR3 is TGTGCCAGCAGCCGGAGCGGCGATACGCAGTATTTT.